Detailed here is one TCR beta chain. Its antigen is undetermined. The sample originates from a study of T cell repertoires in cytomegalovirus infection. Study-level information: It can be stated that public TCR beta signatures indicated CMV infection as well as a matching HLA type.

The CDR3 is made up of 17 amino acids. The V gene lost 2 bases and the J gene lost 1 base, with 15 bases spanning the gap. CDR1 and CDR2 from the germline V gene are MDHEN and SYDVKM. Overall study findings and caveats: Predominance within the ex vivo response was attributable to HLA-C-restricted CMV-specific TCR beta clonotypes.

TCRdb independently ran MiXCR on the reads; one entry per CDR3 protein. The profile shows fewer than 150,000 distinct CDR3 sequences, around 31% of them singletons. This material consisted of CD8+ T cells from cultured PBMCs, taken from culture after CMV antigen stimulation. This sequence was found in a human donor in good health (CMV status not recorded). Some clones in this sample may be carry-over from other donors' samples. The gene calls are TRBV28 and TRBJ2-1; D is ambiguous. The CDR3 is CASSLRMGLSSYNEQFF. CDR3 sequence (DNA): TGTGCCAGCAGTTTACGGATGGGGTTAAGTTCCTACAATGAGCAGTTCTTC.